The 7 T cell receptor beta chains below were found in one sample sequenced in a study of early T cells in non-severe SARS-CoV-2 infection. TCRdb ran MiXCR on the 5' RACE reads and lists one entry per CDR3 protein. There are some 50,000 distinct CDR3 sequences in the sample; less than 9.5% occur only once, and about 3.9% lies in the top ten. Specimen: whole blood, collected at baseline. These receptors originate from an adult who was a healthcare worker with PCR-confirmed SARS-CoV-2 infection or an uninfected control (not recorded which).

This clonotype was picked up a small number of times. This chain links TRBV4-2 with TRBJ2-2; weak D call: TRBD2 (6 bases). The CDR3 runs 14 residues. The V and J ends lost 5 bases and 7 bases respectively, with 14 bases between them. Germline V CDR1 and CDR2: LGHNA, YNFKEQ. CDR3 sequence (DNA): TGTGCCAGCAGCTCCCCTAGCGATGGCGGGGAGCTGTTTTTT. This translates into CASSSPSDGGELFF.

This chain joins TRBV20-1 and TRBJ1-2; D unresolved. The germline CDR1 and CDR2 sequences are DFQATT and SNEGSKA (reference sequence). The CDR3 length is 12 residues. Here the CDR3 DNA reads TGCAGCTGGGAGGGAGTCGGCTATGGCTACACCTTC. As protein: CSWEGVGYGYTF.

This chain joins TRBV9 and TRBJ2-7, with 8 positions matching TRBD1. The CDR3 is 14 amino acids. The V gene end was trimmed by 2 bases and the J gene end by 2 bases; junction bases not matched to a gene: 3. The V gene's germline CDR1 is SGDLS and CDR2 YYNGEE. In DNA, the CDR3 is TGTGCCAGCAGCGTCGGACAGGGACCCTACGAGCAGTACTTC. Translation: CASSVGQGPYEQYF.

This clonotype was seen a handful of times. CDR3 protein: CASSLREGGELFF. CDR3 nucleotide sequence: TGTGCCAGCAGCTTGAGAGAGGGCGGGGAGCTGTTTTTT. The rearrangement uses TRBV5-5 and TRBJ2-2; tentative D call: TRBD2 (5 bases). The CDR3 loop spans 13 amino acids. V lost 1 base, J lost 7 bases, and 8 bases lay in between. CDR1 is SGHKS, CDR2 YYEKEE, per germline (reference sequence). Full variable domain (outside the CDR3, taken from reference TRBV5-5 and TRBJ2-2): DAGVTQSPTHLIKTRGQQVTLRCSPISGHKSVSWYQQVLGQGPQFIFQYYEKEERGRGNFPDRFSARQFPNYSSELNVNALLLGDSALYLCASSLREGGELFFGEGSRLTVL.

This chain connects TRBV29-1 to TRBJ2-1; TRBD1 matches at 8 bases. CDR3 length equals 14 residues. Per germline, CDR1 SQVTM and CDR2 ANQGSEA. The J segment lost 2 bases and the V segment lost 8 bases, leaving 8 bases of the junction unmatched. The CDR3 reads CSHSRGQAYNEQFF. CDR3 nucleotide sequence: TGCAGCCACAGTCGGGGACAGGCCTACAATGAGCAGTTCTTC.

The chain recombines TRBV5-1 with TRBJ2-1; D may be TRBD2 (6 bases). The CDR3 sequence is 16 residues long. The germline gives CDR1 SGHRS, CDR2 YFSETQ. V lost 4 bases to trimming and J lost 0 bases, with 14 bases between them. The CDR3 DNA is TGCGCCAGCAGCCGCGGGCAGACTAGCTCCTACAATGAGCAGTTCTTC. Protein: CASSRGQTSSYNEQFF.

This clonotype has only a few counts. The chain joins TRBV6-1 to TRBJ2-1; possible D gene TRBD2, 6 bases. The CDR3 runs 15 residues. V was cut by 1 base and J by 0 bases, with 7 bases left in between. Looked up from germline, CDR1 is MNHNS and CDR2 is SASEGT. CDR3 loop: CASSEEAGSYNEQFF. CDR3 in DNA: TGTGCCAGCAGTGAAGAAGCGGGCTCCTACAATGAGCAGTTCTTC.